A single sample gave rise to the 19 T cell receptor beta chains below, sequenced in a study of blood T cell repertoires in COVID-19 (dated by TCRdb to 2019 to 2021). Library preparation used the immunoSEQ multiplex PCR assay. TCRdb provides this immuneACCESS table in a form limited to in-frame rearrangements. Some clones are lacking; in checked studies, under half of them reflect an unresolved V gene, and why the rest are absent is not known. Within this sample are some 150,000 clones, with around 84% of them counted one time only. About 1% of the sample is taken by the ten largest. Sequencing was carried out using peripheral blood. The receptors were sampled from a man aged 35 to 55 with acute or convalescent COVID-19.

V gene TRBV2 combines with J gene TRBJ2-5; D may be TRBD2 (5 bases). In germline, CDR1 is SNHLY, CDR2 FYNNEI. CDR3 size: 14 residues. Trimming stripped 4 bases from V and 5 bases from J, with 14 bases between. In nucleotides, the CDR3 is TGTGCCAGCAGTGTCGGGGAGCTCGGGGAGACCCAGTACTTC. Protein sequence: CASSVGELGETQYF.

V and J are TRBV2 and TRBJ2-3; 8 bases agree with TRBD1. The length of the CDR3 is 12 residues. V lost 8 bases and J lost 6; bases outside the gene matches: 4. Germline V gene lookup returns CDR1 SNHLY and CDR2 FYNNEI. Here the CDR3 reads CASRTGSDTQYF. In nucleotides, the CDR3 is TGTGCCAGCCGGACAGGGTCGGATACGCAGTATTTT.

V gene TRBV10-2 combines with J gene TRBJ2-7; perhaps TRBD1 as D (6 bases). Germline CDR1 and CDR2: WSHSY and SAAADI. The V gene lost 6 bases and the J gene lost 6 bases, with 15 bases spanning the gap. The CDR3 has 13 residues. CDR3 coding DNA: TGCGCCAGCAGGGATCCCAAGGGGGTCGAGCAGTACTTC. As protein: CASRDPKGVEQYF.

The gene calls are TRBV20-1 and TRBJ2-7; a weak D match, TRBD1 (6 bases). The CDR3 is 11 amino acids. The V and J ends lost 6 bases and 2 bases respectively, with 8 bases between them. In germline, CDR1 is DFQATT, CDR2 SNEGSKA (reference sequence). The CDR3 DNA follows: TGCAGTGCGAGGGGGACCTACGAGCAGTACTTC. This encodes CSARGTYEQYF.

The chain has TRBV21-1 and TRBJ1-1; the table's D call of TRBD1 was not tested on the DNA. TRBV21-1 is deemed a pseudogene. The CDR3 covers 15 residues. CDR3 in DNA: TGTGCCAGCAGCAAACGGAGGCAGGGGGCAAGGGAAGCTTTCTTT. It translates to CASSKRRQGAREAFF.

The chain uses TRBV19 and TRBJ1-1; D might be TRBD1 (6 bases). Per the germline V gene, CDR1 is LNHDA and CDR2 is SQIVND (reference sequence). This CDR3 spans 15 amino acids. The V and J ends lost 4 bases and 1 base respectively, with 13 bases between them. CDR3 sequence: CASSTHQGPNTEAFF. The CDR3 nucleotides are TGTGCCAGTAGTACCCACCAGGGGCCGAACACTGAAGCTTTCTTT.

The chain recombines TRBV6-1 with TRBJ2-3; TRBD1 matches at 9 bases. Germline-derived CDR1 and CDR2 are MNHNS and SASEGT. The CDR3 contains 14 residues. Losses at the gene ends were 1 base for V and 4 bases for J; bases not matched to a gene: 0. In DNA form, the CDR3 reads TGTGCCAGCAGTGAAGGACAGGGGGCAGATACGCAGTATTTT. Translating it yields CASSEGQGADTQYF.

V usage is TRBV6-2 or TRBV6-3 and J usage is TRBJ2-7; 10 bases map to TRBD2. The germline V gene has CDR1 MNHEY and CDR2 SVGEGT. The CDR3 sequence is 12 residues long. J was trimmed by 13 bases and V by 2 bases; bases with no gene match: 5. The CDR3 DNA follows: TGTGCCAGCAGTTACCCCGGGACTAGCGAATACTTC. Its translation: CASSYPGTSEYF.

V usage is TRBV3-1 (or the pseudogene TRBV3-2) and J usage is TRBJ2-7, with D tentatively TRBD1 (7 bases). Germline-derived CDR1 and CDR2 are LGHDT and YNNKEL (reference sequence). Trimming left V 6 bases short and J 5 bases short, with 17 bases between. The CDR3 consists of 14 residues. The CDR3 protein is CASRSTRGVDEQYF. CDR3 sequence (DNA): TGTGCCAGCAGATCTACCAGGGGGGTTGACGAGCAGTACTTC.

This chain connects TRBV12-3 or TRBV12-4 to TRBJ2-5; D is undetermined. This CDR3 comprises 12 residues. Trimming removed 6 bases at V and 4 bases at J, with 9 bases between. CDR3 in DNA: TGTGCCAGCAGATTCGGGTTAGAGACCCAGTACTTC. The encoded protein is CASRFGLETQYF.

The rearrangement uses TRBV12-5 and TRBJ2-7; 9 bases align to TRBD2. Germline assignment: CDR1 LGHNT and CDR2 FRNRAP. There are 14 residues in the CDR3. J lost 3 bases, V lost 5 bases, and 5 bases had no gene match. The CDR3 sequence: CASGQAGGRYEQYF. The CDR3 DNA is TGTGCTAGTGGTCAAGCGGGGGGTCGCTACGAGCAGTACTTC. The entire variable domain, with the rest obtained from reference TRBV12-5 and TRBJ2-7, is as follows: DARVTQTPRHKVTEMGQEVTMRCQPILGHNTVFWYRQTMMQGLELLAYFRNRAPLDDSGMPKDRFSAEMPDATLATLKIQPSEPRDSAVYFCASGQAGGRYEQYFGPGTRLTVT.

CDR3 coding DNA: TGTGCCAGCAGCTTAGGGGCGGGGAGGGACGAGCAGTACTTC. It codes for CASSLGAGRDEQYF. This chain joins TRBV7-2 and TRBJ2-7; 7 positions agree with TRBD2. CDR3 length: 14 residues. Germline loops: CDR1 SGHTA, CDR2 FQGNSA. Trimming cost V 1 base and J 5 bases; bases outside gene matches: 5.

The rearrangement uses TRBV7-9 and TRBJ1-2, with D unresolved. Trimming stripped 5 bases from V and 4 bases from J, with 20 bases between. Germline CDR1 and CDR2: SEHNR and FQNEAQ (reference sequence). CDR3 length equals 16 residues. This CDR3 reads CASSPAGSGKAYGYTF. As DNA, the CDR3 is TGTGCCAGCAGCCCCGCGGGGTCTGGGAAGGCCTATGGCTACACCTTC.

The CDR3 DNA reads as TGTGCCAGCAGTTTAATCCAGGGTGTCGGGCAGCCCCAGCATTTT. Protein: CASSLIQGVGQPQHF. The J gene is TRBJ1-5, the V gene TRBV27, with D possibly being TRBD1 (5 bases). CDR1 is MNHEY, CDR2 SMNVEV, per germline (reference sequence). The ends were cut back, 2 bases at V and 7 bases at J, with 15 bases in the middle. The CDR3 consists of 15 residues.

The chain combines TRBV28 with TRBJ1-4; no clear D gene. This CDR3 contains 15 residues. In germline, CDR1 is MDHEN, CDR2 SYDVKM. V lost 4 bases and J 7 bases, leaving 16 bases between the germline ends. CDR3: CASSSSTPRGEKLFF. Written as DNA, the CDR3 is TGTGCCAGCAGTTCTAGCACCCCCCGGGGTGAAAAACTGTTTTTT.

The V and J genes are TRBV3-1 (or the pseudogene TRBV3-2) and TRBJ2-1, with unresolved D. Germline V CDR1 and CDR2: LGHDT, YNNKEL (reference sequence). Trimming cost V 2 bases and J 9 bases, with 8 bases left between them. CDR3 length equals 12 residues. CDR3 DNA sequence: TGTGCCAGCAGCCAACTAGTGGGTGAGCAGTTCTTC. This sequence encodes CASSQLVGEQFF.

The chain has TRBV5-6 and TRBJ1-4, with no clear D. The V and J ends lost 0 bases and 0 bases respectively, with 12 bases between them. Germline lookup yields CDR1 SGHDT and CDR2 YYEEEE. The CDR3 runs to 17 residues. The CDR3 nucleotides are TGTGCCAGCAGCTTGGAGGCCAGGTCGGCAACTAATGAAAAACTGTTTTTT. This sequence encodes CASSLEARSATNEKLFF.

This sequence joins TRBV11-1 and TRBJ1-4; D is undetermined. The V end lost 8 bases, the J end lost 3 bases, and 13 bases lay between the germline ends. Per the germline V gene, CDR1 is SGHAT and CDR2 is FQDESV (reference sequence). The CDR3 consists of 14 residues. The CDR3 is CASGLGAANEKLFF. The CDR3 nucleotides read TGTGCCAGCGGATTAGGTGCGGCTAATGAAAAACTGTTTTTT. The variable domain in full, completed from reference TRBV11-1 and TRBJ1-4, reads EAEVAQSPRYKITEKSQAVAFWCDPISGHATLYWYRQILGQGPELLVQFQDESVVDDSQLPKDRFSAERLKGVDSTLKIQPAELGDSAMYLCASGLGAANEKLFFGSGTQLSVL.

The V gene is TRBV6-1, the J gene TRBJ1-3; TRBD1 agrees at 7 bases. Per the germline V gene, CDR1 is MNHNS and CDR2 is SASEGT. V was pared by 3 bases and J by 4 bases, with 3 bases of the junction left unmatched. The CDR3 extends over 14 amino acids. The CDR3, as DNA: TGTGCCAGCAGTGACGACAGGGCGGGAAACACCATATATTTT. Translated, it gives CASSDDRAGNTIYF.